The 32 T cell receptor beta chains reported below all come from one sample, sequenced in a study of control samples from healthy donors and cancer patients. Method: immunoSEQ multiplex PCR; TCRdb's copy keeps in-frame clones and lacks some. The sample lists approximately 70,000 clones, roughly nine tenths occurring once. The sample was blood. Source of these receptors: a woman between 50 and 59 years old in good health.

This clone was seen only a few times. V usage is TRBV5-5 and J usage is TRBJ2-1; TRBD1 or TRBD2 may be the D gene (6 bases each). V dropped 7 bases and J dropped 4 bases, with 18 bases sitting between them. Germline CDR1 SGHKS, CDR2 YYEKEE (reference sequence). The CDR3 spans 15 residues. The CDR3, as DNA: TGTGCCAGCGCACAGGAGGGGGTGAGTTACAATGAGCAGTTCTTC. Translated: CASAQEGVSYNEQFF.

CDR3 nucleotides: TGTGCCAGCAGCCAAAAACGCCGGGACAGGGCTCTGGTGCAGGGAAACACCATATATTTT. It specifies CASSQKRRDRALVQGNTIYF. The chain employs TRBV21-1 and TRBJ1-3; the table's D call, TRBD1, was not checked against the DNA. TRBV21-1 is reported as a pseudogene. The CDR3 runs to 20 residues.

This chain joins TRBV27 and TRBJ2-2; 10 bases are shared with TRBD1. Germline V gene lookup returns CDR1 MNHEY and CDR2 SMNVEV (reference sequence). The trim removed 2 bases at V and 5 bases at J, leaving 2 bases unmatched. CDR3 length equals 15 residues. CDR3 coding DNA: TGTGCCAGCAGTTTAAGGACAGGGGGTACCGGGGAGCTGTTTTTT. Residues: CASSLRTGGTGELFF.

CDR3 residues: CASSLSAGDRFSDYEQYF. CDR3 DNA sequence: TGTGCCAGCAGTTTATCGGCGGGGGATAGATTCTCTGACTACGAGCAGTACTTC. This chain uses TRBV27 with TRBJ2-7; TRBD2 agrees at 7 bases. The CDR3 runs 18 residues. Trimming took 0 bases from V and 3 from J; bases not matched to a gene: 14. The germline CDR1 and CDR2 sequences are MNHEY and SMNVEV (reference sequence).

The rearrangement links TRBV6-5 to TRBJ2-1, with 11 bases lining up with TRBD2. Germline CDR1 MNHEY, CDR2 SVGAGI. Germline trimming cut 5 bases from V and 4 bases from J; bases unmatched to any gene: 4. CDR3 size: 15 residues. The CDR3 protein is CASSPGTSGYNEQFF. In DNA form, the CDR3 reads TGTGCCAGCAGTCCGGGGACTAGCGGTTACAATGAGCAGTTCTTC.

This chain's CDR3 is CASSQAGTADTQYF. The CDR3 nucleotides read TGTGCCAGCAGCCAAGCCGGGACAGCTGATACGCAGTATTTT. The chain recombines TRBV3-1 (or the pseudogene TRBV3-2) with TRBJ2-3; 7 nucleotides align to TRBD1. CDR1 and CDR2 (germline): LGHDT, YNNKEL (reference sequence). CDR3 length: 14 amino acids. Unmatched junction bases numbered 4, after V lost 1 base and J lost 6 bases.

The chain links TRBV3-1 (or the pseudogene TRBV3-2) to TRBJ2-1; D may match TRBD1 or TRBD2 (5 bases each). The CDR3 runs to 15 residues. From germline, CDR1 is LGHDT and CDR2 YNNKEL (reference sequence). V lost 4 bases to trimming and J lost 5 bases, with 15 bases between them. The CDR3 bases are TGTGCCAGCAGCCCGGGGCGAGTGGGAAACAATGAGCAGTTCTTC. Translating it yields CASSPGRVGNNEQFF.

This clone is a singleton in its sample. This sequence joins TRBV19 and TRBJ1-1; TRBD1 aligns across 11 bases. The junction had 19 bases not matched to a gene; V was cut back by 10 bases and J by 0 bases. Germline values: CDR1 LNHDA, CDR2 SQIVND (reference sequence). The CDR3 has 19 residues. CDR3 sequence: CATAPRRPGTGGMNTEAFF. The CDR3 DNA reads as TGTGCCACCGCACCTCGCCGACCCGGGACAGGGGGAATGAACACTGAAGCTTTCTTT.

The CDR3 loop reads CASSLSARGEPGYNEQFF. In DNA, the CDR3 is TGTGCCAGCAGTTTATCGGCCCGGGGAGAACCCGGCTACAATGAGCAGTTCTTC. This chain uses TRBV27 with TRBJ2-1; TRBD2 might be the D (5 bases). Germline V CDR1 and CDR2: MNHEY, SMNVEV (reference sequence). V dropped 0 bases and J dropped 3 bases, with 18 bases sitting between them. The CDR3 totals 18 residues.

This clone has just a few counts. The chain is built from TRBV4-2 and TRBJ1-1; D possibly corresponds to TRBD1 (6 bases). The CDR3 extends over 17 amino acids. Germline V lookup: CDR1 LGHNA, CDR2 YNFKEQ. V was shortened by 4 bases and J by 0 bases, with 18 bases between the two germline ends. The CDR3 spells CASSLEGPGALNTEAFF. The CDR3 bases are TGTGCCAGCAGCCTCGAGGGGCCAGGGGCCTTGAACACTGAAGCTTTCTTT.

DNA for the CDR3: TGTGCCAGCAGTGCCCCACACAGCTCTGGGGCCAACGTCCTGACTTTC. It codes for CASSAPHSSGANVLTF. The chain links TRBV28 to TRBJ2-6; D is unresolved. Per the germline V gene, CDR1 is MDHEN and CDR2 is SYDVKM. V gave up 5 bases and J gave up 0 bases, with 11 bases separating them. The CDR3 is 16 residues long.

CDR3 protein: CAITKRTGGWETQYF. The CDR3 DNA is TGTGCCATTACAAAACGGACAGGGGGCTGGGAGACCCAGTACTTC. The rearrangement links TRBV6-5 to TRBJ2-5; TRBD1 matches 11 bases. V lost 10 bases and J lost 5; bases outside the gene matches: 12. Per the germline V gene, CDR1 is MNHEY and CDR2 is SVGAGI. This CDR3 contains 15 residues.

V is TRBV6-5 and J is TRBJ2-7; TRBD1 might be the D (5 bases). CDR1 and CDR2 from the germline V gene are MNHEY and SVGAGI. The length of the CDR3 is 15 residues. The V and J ends lost 7 bases and 5 bases respectively, with 21 bases between them. Written as DNA, the CDR3 is TGTGCCAGCATCCCCCCTAGGGGAAGGGGCGACGAGCAGTACTTC. It encodes CASIPPRGRGDEQYF.

This chain joins TRBV5-1 and TRBJ2-1, with 8 bases lining up with TRBD2. Germline V CDR1 and CDR2: SGHRS, YFSETQ. V dropped 4 bases and J dropped 5; count of bases not matched to a gene: 11. The CDR3 extends over 16 amino acids. The CDR3 region has the DNA TGCGCCAGCAGCCTCCCGGCGGGAGGAATAAACAATGAGCAGTTCTTC. Translated: CASSLPAGGINNEQFF.

V usage is TRBV7-3 and J usage is TRBJ2-3, with 11 bases that match TRBD2. This CDR3 region has 15 residues. The trim removed 5 bases at V and 3 bases at J, leaving 4 bases unmatched. Germline V gives CDR1 SGHTA, CDR2 FQGTGA. The CDR3 sequence: CASSPTSGSTDTQYF. CDR3 sequence (DNA): TGTGCCAGCAGCCCTACTAGCGGGAGTACAGATACGCAGTATTTT.

The gene calls are TRBV27 and TRBJ2-5; 7 positions match TRBD1. The CDR3 is 15 residues long. Germline CDR1 MNHEY, CDR2 SMNVEV (reference sequence). After removal of 2 bases from V and 2 bases from J, the junction contained 5 bases not matched to a gene. The CDR3 nucleotides are TGTGCCAGCAGTTTAAGCCCCAGGGGGCAAGAGACCCAGTACTTC. This sequence encodes CASSLSPRGQETQYF.

This chain joins TRBV19 and TRBJ2-7; 7 nucleotides match TRBD1. CDR1 LNHDA and CDR2 SQIVND come from the germline V gene (reference sequence). The CDR3 totals 15 residues. Trimming cost V 5 bases and J 2 bases; bases outside gene matches: 9. CDR3 nucleotide sequence: TGTGCCAGTAGTGTCTCCTCGGGACAGACCTACGAGCAGTACTTC. This sequence encodes CASSVSSGQTYEQYF.

The rearrangement uses TRBV5-1 and TRBJ2-5; 10 bases align to TRBD1. The CDR3 covers 15 residues. V was clipped by 4 bases and J by 4 bases; unmatched bases: 7. The V gene's germline CDR1 is SGHRS and CDR2 YFSETQ. Here the CDR3 reads CASSPYRDRGETQYF. For the CDR3, the DNA is TGCGCCAGCAGCCCCTACCGGGACAGGGGAGAGACCCAGTACTTC. The entire variable domain, with the rest obtained from reference TRBV5-1 and TRBJ2-5, is as follows: KAGVTQTPRYLIKTRGQQVTLSCSPISGHRSVSWYQQTPGQGLQFLFEYFSETQRNKGNFPGRFSGRQFSNSRSEMNVSTLELGDSALYLCASSPYRDRGETQYFGPGTRLLVL.

The V and J genes are TRBV3-1 (or the pseudogene TRBV3-2) and TRBJ2-7; no firm D call. V lost 0 bases and J 3 bases, leaving 3 bases between the germline ends. Per germline, CDR1 LGHDT and CDR2 YNNKEL (reference sequence). The CDR3 totals 12 residues. CDR3 loop: CASSQDDYEQYF. The CDR3 DNA sequence: TGTGCCAGCAGCCAAGATGACTACGAGCAGTACTTC.

This chain joins TRBV6-2 or TRBV6-3 and TRBJ1-6; no clear D gene. V lost 0 bases to trimming and J lost 2 bases, with 11 bases between them. Germline CDR1 reads MNHEY; CDR2 reads SVGEGT. The CDR3 has 17 amino acids. DNA of the CDR3: TGTGCCAGCAGTTACTCGAACCCTACCGCCTATAATTCACCCCTCCACTTT. Encoded protein: CASSYSNPTAYNSPLHF.

The gene calls are TRBV27 and TRBJ1-5, with D uncertain. Germline V gene data show CDR1 as MNHEY and CDR2 as SMNVEV (reference sequence). This CDR3 has 12 residues. V lost 4 bases to trimming and J lost 8 bases, with 9 bases between them. The CDR3 DNA reads TGTGCCAGCAGTTCATTTGGGAAGCCCCAGCATTTT. Its translation: CASSSFGKPQHF.

The genes are TRBV7-9 and TRBJ2-1; D unclear. The CDR3 totals 14 residues. Trimming removed 5 bases from V and 1 base from J, with 9 bases in between. Looked up from germline, CDR1 is SEHNR and CDR2 is FQNEAQ (reference sequence). This CDR3 is CASSPRQSYNEQFF. CDR3 DNA sequence: TGTGCCAGCAGCCCCCGCCAGTCCTACAATGAGCAGTTCTTC.

The chain is built from TRBV29-1 and TRBJ1-2, with 7 bases fitting TRBD1. Trimming cost V 6 bases and J 8 bases; bases outside gene matches: 9. CDR3 length: 12 amino acids. The germline CDR1 and CDR2 sequences are SQVTM and ANQGSEA. The CDR3 coding sequence is TGCAGCGTCGACCTTCAGGGGGGAGGCTACACCTTC. This codes for CSVDLQGGGYTF.

The chain couples TRBV6-2 or TRBV6-3 to TRBJ2-3; D is undetermined. CDR1 is MNHEY, CDR2 SVGEGT, per germline. CDR3 length equals 15 residues. The V end lost 2 bases, the J end lost 2 bases, and 11 bases lay between the germline ends. CDR3 sequence (DNA): TGTGCCAGCAGTTACCGGCCTTTACCCACAGATACGCAGTATTTT. This encodes CASSYRPLPTDTQYF.

The V call is TRBV6-2 or TRBV6-3, the J call TRBJ2-5; 8 nucleotides align to TRBD2. CDR3 size: 14 residues. The junction had 6 bases not matched to a gene; V was cut back by 5 bases and J by 4 bases. CDR1 and CDR2 from the germline V gene are MNHEY and SVGEGT. CDR3 DNA: TGTGCCAGCAGTCTACCCGGGGGGGGAGAGACCCAGTACTTC. It encodes CASSLPGGGETQYF.

This chain connects TRBV15 to TRBJ2-2; D is unclear. Between the trimmed V and J ends, which lost 3 bases and 1 base, there was a span of 3 bases. This CDR3 has 13 amino acids. CDR1 LNHNV and CDR2 YYDKDF come from the germline V gene (reference sequence). The CDR3 reads CATSRGNTGELFF. CDR3 coding DNA: TGTGCCACCAGCAGGGGGAACACCGGGGAGCTGTTTTTT. The full variable domain, its missing parts supplied by reference TRBV15 and TRBJ2-2, is DAMVIQNPRYQVTQFGKPVTLSCSQTLNHNVMYWYQQKSSQAPKLLFHYYDKDFNNEADTPDNFQSRRPNTSFCFLDIRSPGLGDTAMYLCATSRGNTGELFFGEGSRLTVL.

The chain is built from TRBV5-5 and TRBJ1-1; D not resolved. The ends were cut back, 0 bases at V and 0 bases at J, with 3 bases in the middle. This CDR3 region has 13 residues. Germline values: CDR1 SGHKS, CDR2 YYEKEE (reference sequence). CDR3: CASSLVLNTEAFF. CDR3 DNA: TGTGCCAGCAGCTTGGTCTTGAACACTGAAGCTTTCTTT.

The chain combines TRBV2 with TRBJ2-5, with 7 bases that match TRBD1. This CDR3 contains 17 residues. With V trimmed by 3 bases and J by 4 bases, 14 bases remained unmatched. Germline V gives CDR1 SNHLY, CDR2 FYNNEI. In DNA form, the CDR3 reads TGTGCCAGCAGTGATGTGACGGATTGGACAGGTATAGAGACCCAGTACTTC. This gives the protein CASSDVTDWTGIETQYF.

The chain combines TRBV12-5 with TRBJ1-5; D is unresolved. Germline V gene data show CDR1 as LGHNT and CDR2 as FRNRAP. V was clipped by 0 bases and J by 5 bases, with 5 bases between them. The CDR3 is 13 residues long. The CDR3 sequence is CASGLVRDQPQHF. In DNA, the CDR3 is TGTGCTAGTGGTTTGGTAAGGGATCAGCCCCAGCATTTT. The complete variable domain, with remaining parts taken from reference TRBV12-5 and TRBJ1-5, reads DARVTQTPRHKVTEMGQEVTMRCQPILGHNTVFWYRQTMMQGLELLAYFRNRAPLDDSGMPKDRFSAEMPDATLATLKIQPSEPRDSAVYFCASGLVRDQPQHFGDGTRLSIL.

The rearrangement links TRBV2 to TRBJ2-1; D unresolved. Per germline, CDR1 SNHLY and CDR2 FYNNEI. V shed 4 bases and J shed 5 bases, with 6 bases lying between them. This CDR3 region has 12 residues. Written as DNA, the CDR3 is TGTGCCAGCAGTGCAAATGACAATGAGCAGTTCTTC. It codes for CASSANDNEQFF.

This CDR3 reads CASSLGSGVGNTIYF. The CDR3 DNA sequence: TGTGCCAGCAGCTTGGGGTCGGGGGTTGGAAACACCATATATTTT. The chain recombines TRBV13 with TRBJ1-3; maybe TRBD1 (5 bases). CDR1 and CDR2 (germline): PRHDT, FYEKMQ (reference sequence). This CDR3 contains 15 residues. Trimming took 3 bases from V and 3 from J, leaving 12 bases between them.

The CDR3 nucleotides read TGTGCCAGCAGCTTCCTGACAGGCCTGAATGAAAAACTGTTTTTT. Its translation: CASSFLTGLNEKLFF. The chain employs TRBV5-6 and TRBJ1-4, with D possibly matching TRBD1 (6 bases). Trimming left V 2 bases short and J 5 bases short, with 13 bases between. The CDR3 consists of 15 residues. Germline V gene data show CDR1 as SGHDT and CDR2 as YYEEEE.